This T cell receptor beta chain was profiled in a study of a mutant IDH1 vaccine in newly diagnosed glioma. Study-level background: Patients were pretreated with radiotherapy, temozolomide, or both, mostly both. Week 47 marked visit V13, whereas week 35 marked visit V12.

This sample's time point: week 35, safety follow-up. What each vaccine dose contained was 300 ug of mutant IDH1 20-mer peptide, accompanied by topical imiquimod. Findings and limits, study-wide: Pseudoprogression showed no apparent link to changes in top peripheral T cell clonotypes.

Libraries were prepared by immunoSEQ multiplex PCR; TCRdb keeps only in-frame clonotypes and omits some of them. The data show 50,000 to 75,000 clones, roughly four fifths seen once. V lost 6 bases, J lost 10 bases, and 16 bases lay in between. The germline V gene has CDR1 MNHEY and CDR2 SVGAGI. The CDR3 extends over 14 amino acids. A remark on this clone: Its cognate antigen is unknown.

The sequence came from a man between 45 and 60 years old with glioma. The J gene is TRBJ1-6, the V gene TRBV6-5; D is unresolved. Source: PBMCs, taken from a glioma patient whose treatment included an IDH1 peptide vaccine. The CDR3 nucleotides are TGTGCCAGCAGATCCCAGACCGGGAAGTCACCCCTCCACTTT. Amino acids: CASRSQTGKSPLHF.